This T cell receptor beta chain appears in the sequencing data of a study of regulatory T cells in long-lasting Graves disease. This clonotype was detected ten times or more. As yet, its antigen is unknown. The CDR3 length is 17 residues. The ends lost 0 bases at V and 2 bases at J; junction bases unmatched: 7. Germline loops: CDR1 SGHAT, CDR2 FQNNGV. HTBI primers from iRepertoire and Arm-PCR of CDR3 regions yielded the TCR beta libraries. TCRdb recomputed calls from the multiplex PCR reads with MiXCR, one row per CDR3 protein. The data show about 430,000 distinct CDR3 sequences, with approximately 15% seen just once and about 8% held by the top ten. Time point indicated: newly diagnosed GD, antithyroid drugs for less than 3 months. Construction of the TCR library relied on RNA isolated from PBMCs. Study results and caveats: Persistent cases of Graves' showed reduced TCR diversity relative to newly diagnosed patients. Small numbers of samples may have cut accuracy.

A further study also used this sample, focusing on T cells in Graves' hyperthyroidism and ophthalmopathy. From that second work: First-round RT-PCR of the TCR CDR3 relied on the HTBI primer set. A model of 13 V-J pairs discriminated ophthalmopathy from stable hyperthyroidism.

Here the sequenced sample was peripheral blood mononuclear cells (PBMCs), taken at new diagnosis, from a patient treated with antithyroid drugs. The chain is built from TRBV11-2 and TRBJ2-1, with 7 bases that match TRBD2. The clonotype originates from a woman aged 40 to 50 with Graves disease. CDR3 region: CASSLERLAATYNEQFF. The CDR3 nucleotides are TGTGCCAGCAGCTTAGAGCGGCTAGCGGCGACCTACAATGAGCAGTTCTTC. Using reference TRBV11-2 and TRBJ2-1 for the parts outside the CDR3, the full variable domain is EAGVAQSPRYKIIEKRQSVAFWCNPISGHATLYWYQQILGQGPKLLIQFQNNGVVDDSQLPKDRFSAERLKGVDSTLKIQPAKLEDSAVYLCASSLERLAATYNEQFFGPGTRLTVL.